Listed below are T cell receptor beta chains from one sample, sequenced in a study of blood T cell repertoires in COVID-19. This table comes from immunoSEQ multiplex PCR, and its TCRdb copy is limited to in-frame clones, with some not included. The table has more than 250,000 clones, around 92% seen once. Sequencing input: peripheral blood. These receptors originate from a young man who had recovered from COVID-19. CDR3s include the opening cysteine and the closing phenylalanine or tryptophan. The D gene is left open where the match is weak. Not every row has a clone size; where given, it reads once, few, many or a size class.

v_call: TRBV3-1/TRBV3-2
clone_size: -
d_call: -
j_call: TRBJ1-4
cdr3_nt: TGTGCCAGCAGCCAGGGGGCGCCGGGACCGGTGTTTTTT
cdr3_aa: CASSQGAPGPVFF

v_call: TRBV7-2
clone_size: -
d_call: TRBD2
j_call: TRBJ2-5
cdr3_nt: TGTGCCAGCAGCTATGGACTAGCGGGACAAGAGACCCAGTACTTC
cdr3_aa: CASSYGLAGQETQYF

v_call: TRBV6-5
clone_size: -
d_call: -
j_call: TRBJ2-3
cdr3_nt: TGTGCCAGCAGATCGGGGGACCTAACAGATACGCAGTATTTT
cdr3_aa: CASRSGDLTDTQYF

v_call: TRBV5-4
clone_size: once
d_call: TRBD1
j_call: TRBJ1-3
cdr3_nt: TGTGCCAGCAGCTCGCCGACAGGGTCCTCTGGAAACACCATATATTTT
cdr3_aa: CASSSPTGSSGNTIYF

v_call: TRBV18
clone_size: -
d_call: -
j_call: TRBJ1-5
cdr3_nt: TGTGCCAGCTCACCGAGAGACAGCGATAGCAATCAGCCCCAGCATTTT
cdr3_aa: CASSPRDSDSNQPQHF

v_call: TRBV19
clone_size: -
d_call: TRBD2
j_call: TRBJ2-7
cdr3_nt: TGTGCCAGTAGTCCCGAACTAGCGGCCATCGGGTACGAGCAGTACTTC
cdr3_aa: CASSPELAAIGYEQYF

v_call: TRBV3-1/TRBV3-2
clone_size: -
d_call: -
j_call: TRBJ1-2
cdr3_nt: TGTGCCAGCAGCCTCCCCGGGACTAACTATGGCTACACCTTC
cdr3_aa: CASSLPGTNYGYTF

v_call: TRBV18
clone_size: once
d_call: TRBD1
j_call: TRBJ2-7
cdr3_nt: TGTGCCAGCTCACCAACTGACAGGGGGAGTTACGAGCAGTACTTC
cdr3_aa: CASSPTDRGSYEQYF

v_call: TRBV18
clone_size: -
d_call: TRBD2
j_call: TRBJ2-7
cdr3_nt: TGTGCCAGCTCACCACCGGCGGGGGGCTACGAGCAGTACTTC
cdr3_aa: CASSPPAGGYEQYF

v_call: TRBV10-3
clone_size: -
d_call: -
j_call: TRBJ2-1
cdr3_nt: TGTGCCATCAGTGAAGGACTAGAGCAGTTCTTC
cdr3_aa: CAISEGLEQFF

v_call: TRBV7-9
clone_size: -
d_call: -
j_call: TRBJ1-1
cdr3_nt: TGTGCCAGCAGCTTAGCTCCGCAGGGTTACACTGAAGCTTTCTTT
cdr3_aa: CASSLAPQGYTEAFF

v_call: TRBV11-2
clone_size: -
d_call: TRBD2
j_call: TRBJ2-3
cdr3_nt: TGTGCCAGCAGAGAAGCGGGGGGGCTCTCTAGCACAGATACGCAGTATTTT
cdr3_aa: CASREAGGLSSTDTQYF

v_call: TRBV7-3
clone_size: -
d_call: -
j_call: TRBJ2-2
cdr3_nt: TGTGCCAGCACCCAAGTTGAGGGCGGGGAGCTGTTTTTT
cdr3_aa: CASTQVEGGELFF

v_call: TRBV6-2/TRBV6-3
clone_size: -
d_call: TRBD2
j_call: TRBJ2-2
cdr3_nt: TGTGCCAGCAGTTACTCTCGGGGACTAGCCGGGGAGCTGTTTTTT
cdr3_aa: CASSYSRGLAGELFF

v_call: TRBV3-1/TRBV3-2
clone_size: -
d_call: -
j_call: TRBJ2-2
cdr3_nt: TGTGCCAGCACAGGGCACCTAATAAACACCGGGGAGCTGTTTTTT
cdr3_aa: CASTGHLINTGELFF

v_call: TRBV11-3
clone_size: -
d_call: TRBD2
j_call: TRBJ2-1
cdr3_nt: TGTGCCAGCAGCTATATAGCGGGGGACAATGAGCAGTTCTTC
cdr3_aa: CASSYIAGDNEQFF

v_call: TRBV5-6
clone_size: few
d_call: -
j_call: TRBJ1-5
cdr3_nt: TGTGCCAGCAGCGTAGTAGGGGATAGGGGCAATCAGCCCCAGCATTTT
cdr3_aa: CASSVVGDRGNQPQHF

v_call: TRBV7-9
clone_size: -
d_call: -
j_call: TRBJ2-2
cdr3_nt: TGTGCCAGCAGCTTAGGCCGCGCGAACACCGGGGAGCTGTTTTTT
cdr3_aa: CASSLGRANTGELFF

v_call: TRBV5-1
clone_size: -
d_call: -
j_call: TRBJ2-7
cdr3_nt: TGCGCCAGCAGCCCCCGGACAGACAACTACGAGCAGTACTTC
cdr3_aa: CASSPRTDNYEQYF

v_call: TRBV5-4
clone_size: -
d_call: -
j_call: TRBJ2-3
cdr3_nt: TGTGCCAGCAGCTTGGGGTTGGTGGCTCAAGATACGCAGTATTTT
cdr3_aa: CASSLGLVAQDTQYF

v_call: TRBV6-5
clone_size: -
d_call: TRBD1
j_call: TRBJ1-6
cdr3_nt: TGTGCCAGCAGTCAGGGGGCTGGTTCACCCCTCCACTTT
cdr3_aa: CASSQGAGSPLHF

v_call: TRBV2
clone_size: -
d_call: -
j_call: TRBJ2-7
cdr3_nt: TGTGCCAGCAGGCCTGGACATAACGACCCTTCCTACGAGCAGTACTTC
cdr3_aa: CASRPGHNDPSYEQYF

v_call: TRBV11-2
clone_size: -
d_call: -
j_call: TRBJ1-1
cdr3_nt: TGTGCCAGCAGAAAGGGAGGGGCGAACACTGAAGCTTTCTTT
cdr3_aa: CASRKGGANTEAFF

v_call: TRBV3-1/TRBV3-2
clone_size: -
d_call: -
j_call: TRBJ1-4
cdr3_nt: TGTGCCAGCAGCCAAGGATGGCAGAGCGATGAAAAACTGTTTTTT
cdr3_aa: CASSQGWQSDEKLFF

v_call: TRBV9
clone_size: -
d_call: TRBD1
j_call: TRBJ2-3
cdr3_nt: TGTGCCAGCAGCATCAGGGACAGGGGGCCTGGAGATACGCAGTATTTT
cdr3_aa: CASSIRDRGPGDTQYF

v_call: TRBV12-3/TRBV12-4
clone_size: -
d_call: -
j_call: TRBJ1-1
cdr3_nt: TGTGCCAGCAGTTTAAGGACAAGCACTGAAGCTTTCTTT
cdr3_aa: CASSLRTSTEAFF

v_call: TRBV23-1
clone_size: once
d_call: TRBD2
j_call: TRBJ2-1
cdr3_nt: TGCGCCAGCAGTCAATCGATCGGGAGGCCCTTCCATGAGCAGTTCTTC
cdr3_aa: CASSQSIGRPFHEQFF

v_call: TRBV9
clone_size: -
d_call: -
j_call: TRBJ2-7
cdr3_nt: TGTGCCAGCAGCGTAGACGGGGAAATAAACGAGCAGTACTTC
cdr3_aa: CASSVDGEINEQYF

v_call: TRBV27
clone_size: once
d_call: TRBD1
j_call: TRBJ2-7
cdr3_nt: TGTGCCAGCAGTTTTACTGGGGGACAGGGGTACGAGCAGTACTTC
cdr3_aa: CASSFTGGQGYEQYF

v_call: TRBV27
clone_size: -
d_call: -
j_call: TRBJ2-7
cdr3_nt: TGTGCCAGCAGAGGACAGACCTACGAGCAGTACTTC
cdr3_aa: CASRGQTYEQYF

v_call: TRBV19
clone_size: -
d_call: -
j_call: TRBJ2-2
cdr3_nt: TGTGCCAGTAGTACCCTCCTCGGGGCCGGGGAGCTGTTTTTT
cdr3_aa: CASSTLLGAGELFF

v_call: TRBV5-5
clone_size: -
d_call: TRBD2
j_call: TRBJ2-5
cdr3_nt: TGTGCCAGCAGCTTAGGAGCGGGGGGGGAGACCCAGTACTTC
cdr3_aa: CASSLGAGGETQYF

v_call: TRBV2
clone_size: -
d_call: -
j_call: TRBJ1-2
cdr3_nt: TGTGCCAGCAGGTTTGACAGTTTGCTTGGCTACACCTTC
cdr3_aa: CASRFDSLLGYTF

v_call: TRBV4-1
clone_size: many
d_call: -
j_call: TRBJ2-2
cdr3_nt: TGCGCCAGCAGTATGGGGGGGCTAGAGTTCACCGGGGAGCTGTTTTTT
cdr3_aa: CASSMGGLEFTGELFF

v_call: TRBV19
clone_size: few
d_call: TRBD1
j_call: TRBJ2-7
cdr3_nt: TGTGCCAGTAGTGTGGGACAGGGCTCCTACGAGCAGTACTTC
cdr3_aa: CASSVGQGSYEQYF

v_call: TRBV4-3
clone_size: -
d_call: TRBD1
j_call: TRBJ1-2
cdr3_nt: TGCGCCAGCAGCCACAAAACAGGGGGCTATGGCTACACCTTC
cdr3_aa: CASSHKTGGYGYTF

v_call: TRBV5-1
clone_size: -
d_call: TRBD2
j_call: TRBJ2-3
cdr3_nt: TGCGCCAGCAGCTTCAGACCCGGAGCGGGGATGAGCACAGATACGCAGTATTTT
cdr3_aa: CASSFRPGAGMSTDTQYF

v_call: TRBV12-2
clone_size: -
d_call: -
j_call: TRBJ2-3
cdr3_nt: TGTGCAAGTCGCTCAGCGGGGGGGCTAGCTCCGCCGGGGGATACGCAGTATTTT
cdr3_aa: CASRSAGGLAPPGDTQYF

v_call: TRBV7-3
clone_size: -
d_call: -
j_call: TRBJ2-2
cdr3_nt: TGTGCCAGCAGCCCTATGGGCGTAGACCCCGGGGAGCTGTTTTTT
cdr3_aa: CASSPMGVDPGELFF

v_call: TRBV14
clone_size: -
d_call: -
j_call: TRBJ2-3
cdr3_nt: TGTGCCAGCAGCCAAGATGGACTAGATACGCAGTATTTT
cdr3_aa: CASSQDGLDTQYF

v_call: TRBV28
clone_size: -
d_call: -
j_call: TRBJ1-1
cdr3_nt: TGTGCTAGCCCCCGGGGAACTGAAGCTTTCTTT
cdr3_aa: CASPRGTEAFF

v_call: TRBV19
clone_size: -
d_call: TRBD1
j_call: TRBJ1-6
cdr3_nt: TGTGCCAGTAGTAGGACAGGGGCGAATAATTCACCCCTCCACTTT
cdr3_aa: CASSRTGANNSPLHF

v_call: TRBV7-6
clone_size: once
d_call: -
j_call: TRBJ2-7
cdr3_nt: TGTGCCAGCAGTCCTATACCGGGCAGGGTAGACTACGAGCAGTACTTC
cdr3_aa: CASSPIPGRVDYEQYF

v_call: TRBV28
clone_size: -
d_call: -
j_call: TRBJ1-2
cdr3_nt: TGTGCCAGCAGTTTAGTCTCAACAGGGAACTATGGCTACACCTTC
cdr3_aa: CASSLVSTGNYGYTF

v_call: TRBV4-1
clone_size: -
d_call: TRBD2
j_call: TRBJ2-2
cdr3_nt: TGCGCCGGAAGCGGGACGGCTCACACCGGGGAGCTGTTTTTT
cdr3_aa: CAGSGTAHTGELFF

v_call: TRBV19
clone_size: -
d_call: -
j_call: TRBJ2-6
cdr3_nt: TGTGCCAGTACTGGACAGCTCTACTCTGGGGCCAACGTCCTGACTTTC
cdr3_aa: CASTGQLYSGANVLTF

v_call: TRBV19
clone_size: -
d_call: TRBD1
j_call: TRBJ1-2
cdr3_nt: TGTGCCAGTACACAACAGGGGATCGTGTACTATGGCTACACCTTC
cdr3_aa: CASTQQGIVYYGYTF

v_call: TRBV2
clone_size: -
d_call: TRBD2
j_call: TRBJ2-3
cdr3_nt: TGTGCCAGCAGCGAAGAGGGAGCGGGACTCACCTACACAGATACGCAGTATTTT
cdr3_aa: CASSEEGAGLTYTDTQYF